Below, 21 T cell receptor beta chains from the same sample are listed, as sequenced in a study of naive and memory T cell subsets. The treatment is: skin biopsy from PPD injection site in Mantoux-positive individual. TCR cDNA received a 3' ligated oligonucleotide that carried a UMI. Four PCR rounds used nested alpha and beta constant region primers plus the SP2 primer. Via MiXCR, TCRdb re-called the UMI-ligation and nested PCR reads, giving one row per CDR3 protein. The sample records under 35,000 distinct CDR3 sequences, about 6.7% being singletons. The source material was skin, sampled from a tuberculin skin test site. The receptors originated from an adult in good health.

This clonotype was detected ten times or more. This rearrangement joins TRBV7-2 to TRBJ2-3; 9 positions match TRBD2. The CDR3 spans 14 residues. Trimming at V came to 5 bases and at J to 8 bases, leaving 8 bases not matched to a gene. Germline CDR1 SGHTA, CDR2 FQGNSA. CDR3: CASSLAGGAGTQYF. DNA of the CDR3: TGTGCCAGCAGCCTTGCGGGGGGGGCCGGTACGCAGTATTTT.

This chain joins TRBV5-1 and TRBJ1-2; the D gene is possibly TRBD1 (6 bases). Trimming removed 4 bases at V and 7 bases at J, with 17 bases between. The V gene's germline CDR1 is SGHRS and CDR2 YFSETQ. CDR3 length: 14 amino acids. CDR3 in amino acids: CASSPGGRSIGYTF. The CDR3 coding sequence is TGCGCCAGCAGCCCGGGGGGCAGATCTATTGGCTACACCTTC.

This clonotype was observed many times. The chain recombines TRBV7-9 with TRBJ1-6; 7 bases agree with TRBD1. This CDR3 is built from 14 residues. Germline V CDR1 and CDR2: SEHNR, FQNEAQ (reference sequence). The V and J ends lost 4 bases and 5 bases, in that order; junction bases with no gene match: 2. The CDR3 DNA sequence: TGTGCCAGCAGCTCGACAGGGAATAATTCACCCCTCCACTTT. It yields the protein CASSSTGNNSPLHF.

This sequence joins TRBV18 and TRBJ1-1; the D is unclear. The germline gives CDR1 KGHSH, CDR2 LQKENI. CDR3 size: 14 residues. The V end was cut by 6 bases, the J end by 1 base, with 12 bases between. The CDR3 DNA is TGTGCCAGCTCTCCGATCGGGAGGAACACTGAAGCTTTCTTT. This encodes CASSPIGRNTEAFF. Combining the CDR3 with reference TRBV18 and TRBJ1-1 gives the whole variable domain NAGVMQNPRHLVRRRGQEARLRCSPMKGHSHVYWYRQLPEEGLKFMVYLQKENIIDESGMPKERFSAEFPKEGPSILRIQQVVRGDSAAYFCASSPIGRNTEAFFGQGTRLTVV.

As regards this clonotype: A much larger clone is a single base away; this may be a read error. The gene calls are TRBV5-1 and TRBJ2-7; D tentatively fits TRBD1 or TRBD2 (5 bases each). The V gene's germline CDR1 is SGHRS and CDR2 YFSETQ. CDR3 length: 17 amino acids. Trimming removed 4 bases at V and 5 bases at J, with 25 bases between. The CDR3 DNA reads TGCGCCAGCAGCCCGGGTACTTTGGGGGAGTATTCCCACGAGCAGTACTTC. It codes for CASSPGTLGEYSHEQYF. Supplemented by reference TRBV5-1 and TRBJ2-7, the full variable domain reads KAGVTQTPRYLIKTRGQQVTLSCSPISGHRSVSWYQQTPGQGLQFLFEYFSETQRNKGNFPGRFSGRQFSNSRSEMNVSTLELGDSALYLCASSPGTLGEYSHEQYFGPGTRLTVT.

This clonotype was seen a handful of times. This chain links TRBV3-1 with TRBJ1-5; the D is unclear. The germline V gene has CDR1 LGHDT and CDR2 YNNKEL (reference sequence). This CDR3 region has 15 residues. The V and J ends lost 4 bases and 2 bases respectively, with 12 bases between them. The CDR3 DNA follows: TGTGCCAGCAGCCCCCAGCCCGTGGGCAATCAGCCCCAGCATTTT. Encoded protein: CASSPQPVGNQPQHF.

In its sample, this clonotype was seen many times. The chain links TRBV4-1 to TRBJ1-4; D is unresolved. The V end lost 0 bases, the J end lost 5 bases, and 13 bases lay between the germline ends. The CDR3 loop spans 16 amino acids. CDR1 is MGHRA and CDR2 is YSYEKL in the germline V gene. CDR3 region: CASSQEVWRANEKLFF. The CDR3 DNA follows: TGCGCCAGCAGCCAAGAAGTGTGGAGGGCGAATGAAAAACTGTTTTTT.

The rearrangement links TRBV11-2 to TRBJ2-7; TRBD1 matches at 8 bases. The CDR3 covers 14 residues. V trimming: 5 bases; J trimming: 3 bases; junction bases outside the gene matches: 6. Germline V gene data show CDR1 as SGHAT and CDR2 as FQNNGV. The CDR3 nucleotides read TGTGCCAGCAGCACTGGACAGGGCCTCTACGAGCAGTACTTC. It translates to CASSTGQGLYEQYF.

This clonotype is labeled as medium-sized. V gene TRBV12-3 or TRBV12-4 combines with J gene TRBJ2-3; no firm D call. The CDR3 is 12 amino acids. The V end was cut by 4 bases, the J end by 2 bases, with 4 bases between. CDR3 nucleotides: TGTGCCAGCAGTTCGTCCACAGATACGCAGTATTTT. Protein product: CASSSSTDTQYF.

Turning to this clonotype: A much larger clone lies one base from this, so it may be a read error. The chain recombines TRBV6-5 with TRBJ2-2; D not certain. CDR1 is MNHEY and CDR2 is SVGAGI in the germline V gene. The CDR3 has 14 amino acids. Between the trimmed V and J ends, which lost 6 bases and 2 bases, there was a span of 10 bases. This CDR3 is CASRPSSNTGELFF. CDR3 nucleotide sequence: TGTGCCAGCAGGCCAAGCAGTAACACCGGGGAGCTGTTTTTT.

The chain couples TRBV19 to TRBJ1-1; D is perhaps TRBD1 (6 bases). The CDR3 length is 12 residues. Trimming took 5 bases from V and 6 from J, leaving 10 bases between them. The germline CDR1 and CDR2 sequences are LNHDA and SQIVND (reference sequence). DNA for the CDR3: TGTGCCAGTAGTCGACAGGAGGCTGAAGCTTTCTTT. It specifies CASSRQEAEAFF.

This chain uses TRBV9 with TRBJ2-7; 10 bases map to TRBD1. This CDR3 is built from 14 residues. Germline V gene sequence: CDR1 SGDLS, CDR2 YYNGEE. V shed 3 bases, J shed 6 bases, and the junction held 6 bases outside the gene matches. This CDR3 reads CASSAQTGGIEQYF. The CDR3, as DNA: TGTGCCAGCAGCGCGCAGACAGGGGGCATCGAGCAGTACTTC. Using reference TRBV9 and TRBJ2-7 for the parts outside the CDR3, the full variable domain is DSGVTQTPKHLITATGQRVTLRCSPRSGDLSVYWYQQSLDQGLQFLIQYYNGEERAKGNILERFSAQQFPDLHSELNLSSLELGDSALYFCASSAQTGGIEQYFGPGTRLTVT.

In this sample, this clonotype turned up many times. The chain joins TRBV12-3 or TRBV12-4 to TRBJ2-3; 9 nucleotides agree with TRBD2. Trimming at V came to 5 bases and at J to 6 bases, leaving 9 bases not matched to a gene. CDR3 size: 15 residues. CDR3 in DNA: TGTGCCAGCAGTGCGGGACTAGCCGGTGGGGATACGCAGTATTTT. Its protein is CASSAGLAGGDTQYF.

Ten or more counts support this clonotype. The V gene is TRBV5-1, the J gene TRBJ2-1, with 7 bases identical to TRBD1. The CDR3 has 17 amino acids. Unmatched junction bases numbered 18, after V lost 4 bases and J lost 8 bases. Germline V gene data show CDR1 as SGHRS and CDR2 as YFSETQ. CDR3 protein: CASSVRLTGYGEYEQFF. Here the CDR3 DNA reads TGCGCCAGCAGCGTCCGATTGACAGGGTACGGGGAATATGAGCAGTTCTTC.

This clonotype was observed at least ten times. V usage is TRBV20-1 and J usage is TRBJ2-7, with 7 bases that match TRBD1. Germline-derived CDR1 and CDR2 are DFQATT and SNEGSKA (reference sequence). This CDR3 spans 14 amino acids. V was pared by 6 bases and J by 4 bases, with 12 bases of the junction left unmatched. The CDR3 nucleotides read TGCAGTGCCAAGCAGGGACAGAACCTATACGAGCAGTACTTC. Encoded protein: CSAKQGQNLYEQYF.

The table lists this clonotype with a few counts. The chain joins TRBV11-3 to TRBJ2-1, with 10 bases aligning to TRBD1. The CDR3 covers 17 residues. V was clipped by 3 bases and J by 5 bases; unmatched bases: 10. Germline lookup yields CDR1 SGHNT and CDR2 YENEEA. CDR3 loop: CASSFSSTGTGDNEQFF. CDR3 nucleotide sequence: TGTGCCAGCAGCTTTAGCTCAACCGGGACAGGGGACAATGAGCAGTTCTTC.

The table lists this clonotype with many counts. CDR3 in amino acids: CASSLSGSYNEQFF. The CDR3 nucleotides read TGTGCCAGCAGCCTTAGCGGCTCCTACAATGAGCAGTTCTTC. The chain is built from TRBV2 and TRBJ2-1; a weak D match, TRBD2 (6 bases). Between the trimmed V and J ends, which lost 6 bases and 0 bases, there was a span of 9 bases. Germline V gene lookup returns CDR1 SNHLY and CDR2 FYNNEI. CDR3 length: 14 amino acids.

This clonotype was picked up many times. The J gene is TRBJ1-6, the V gene TRBV12-3 or TRBV12-4, with 9 bases lining up with TRBD1. CDR3 size: 13 residues. The V segment lost 4 bases and the J segment 8 bases; nucleotides outside the gene matches: 0. The CDR3 coding sequence is TGTGCCAGCAGTTGGACAGGGGATTCACCCCTCCACTTT. It specifies CASSWTGDSPLHF.

This clonotype was observed at least ten times. This chain uses TRBV2 with TRBJ2-5; D is perhaps TRBD2 (5 bases). The V gene's germline CDR1 is SNHLY and CDR2 FYNNEI. The CDR3 loop spans 11 amino acids. Trimming took off 6 bases at V and 5 bases at J, with 7 bases between the two ends. The CDR3 DNA follows: TGTGCCAGCAGAGAGGGTGAGACCCAGTACTTC. Translated, it gives CASREGETQYF.

This clonotype ranks as medium-sized (0.01 to 0.1%). The chain uses TRBV20-1 and TRBJ1-4; TRBD1 might be the D (6 bases). Germline loops: CDR1 DFQATT, CDR2 SNEGSKA (reference sequence). The length of the CDR3 is 13 residues. V was clipped by 4 bases and J by 4 bases, with 10 bases between them. The chain's CDR3 is CSATTGNNEKLFF. The CDR3, as DNA: TGCAGTGCTACTACAGGGAATAATGAAAAACTGTTTTTT.

This clonotype occurred many times. The gene calls are TRBV2 and TRBJ1-5; possible D gene TRBD1, 6 bases. With 0 bases removed from V and 7 bases from J, the gap between germline ends came to 13 bases. The CDR3 contains 15 residues. Germline loops: CDR1 SNHLY, CDR2 FYNNEI. The CDR3 region has the DNA TGTGCCAGCAGTGAAGCGTTGAGGGGGGCACAGCCCCAGCATTTT. Translated, it gives CASSEALRGAQPQHF.